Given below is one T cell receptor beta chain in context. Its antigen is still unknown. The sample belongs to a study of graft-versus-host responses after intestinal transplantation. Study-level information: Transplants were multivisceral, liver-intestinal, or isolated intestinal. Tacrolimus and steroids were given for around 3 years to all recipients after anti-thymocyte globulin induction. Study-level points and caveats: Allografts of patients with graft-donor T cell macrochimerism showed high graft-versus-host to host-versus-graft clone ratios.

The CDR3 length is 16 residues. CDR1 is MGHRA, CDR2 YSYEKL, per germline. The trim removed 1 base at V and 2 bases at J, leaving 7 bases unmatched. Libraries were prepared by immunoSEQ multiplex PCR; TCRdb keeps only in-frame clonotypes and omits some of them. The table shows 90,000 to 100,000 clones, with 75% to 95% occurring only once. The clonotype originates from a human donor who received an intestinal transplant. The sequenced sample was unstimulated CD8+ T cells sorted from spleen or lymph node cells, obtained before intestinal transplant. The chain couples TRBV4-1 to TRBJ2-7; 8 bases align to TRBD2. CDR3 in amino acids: CASSQGGGPRPYEQYF. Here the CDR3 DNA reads TGCGCCAGCAGCCAAGGCGGGGGGCCAAGACCCTACGAGCAGTACTTC.